This T cell receptor (beta chain) originates from a study of identifying expanded T cells in peripheral blood. Findings and caveats of the study: Variance in clone template counts between approximately 2-week samples significantly increased with total template count across all healthy donors. Differentially abundant clones: around 1.2 between replicates, approximately 16 at approximately 13 days, less than 20 at four.

No infections or other immune events were documented during collection. Turning to this clone: Its antigen is undetermined.

Assay used: immunoSEQ multiplex PCR; TCRdb lists only in-frame clones, some missing. The repertoire holds 70,000 to 95,000 clones, with 80% to 90% as singletons. CDR1 is MNHEY, CDR2 SVGAGI, per germline. The CDR3 spans 14 residues. V was clipped by 5 bases and J by 0 bases, with 11 bases between them. The clonotype comes from a person aged 18-70 years in good health. Sequencing was carried out using blood. This chain links TRBV6-5 with TRBJ2-7, with D perhaps matching TRBD2 (5 bases). The CDR3 DNA reads TGTGCCAGCAGTGAAACCGGGGACTCCTACGAGCAGTACTTC. Its translation: CASSETGDSYEQYF.